This T cell receptor (beta chain) was found in a study of cytomegalovirus exposure and HLA in healthy donors. The PCR used 60 Vbeta and 13 Jbeta primers. Method: immunoSEQ multiplex PCR; TCRdb's copy keeps in-frame clones and lacks some. The table for this sample gives 130,000 or so clones. As to this clone: Its target is not known.

Study-wide findings and caveats: Per published reports, the classifier diagnosed cytomegalovirus status with high specificity and sensitivity. A later analysis linked a missense DCLRE1C variant to TCR beta V- and J-gene trimming. Later analysis revealed greater clonal expansion in HLA-associated TCR beta chains than in equally common others. One later analysis reportedly identified an Asian-associated ancestry cluster that showed fewer N-insertions than the approximately 710-donor mean.

The V end lost 0 bases, the J end lost 1 base, and 10 bases lay between the germline ends. Germline V gene data show CDR1 as SGDLS and CDR2 as YYNGEE. This CDR3 region has 16 residues. This chain joins TRBV9 and TRBJ1-4; D is possibly TRBD1 (5 bases). The receptor's source is a woman between 40 and 55 years old in good health and CMV-seropositive. Sample: PBMCs. The CDR3 DNA reads TGTGCCAGCAGCGTAGCTGGGGGGAGAACTAATGAAAAACTGTTTTTT. Protein: CASSVAGGRTNEKLFF.